This T cell receptor beta chain was retrieved from a study of Ad26.COV2.S vaccination and SARS-CoV-2 variants. Background on the study: Donor joined the COV1001 Ad26.COV2.S trial arm. Study-level results: People who got the vaccine or the placebo had similar non-spike TCR breadth.

This clone has a single count. Its target is not known. As for treatment: some 20 received Ad26.COV2.S at low or high dose, single or two shots; 5 received placebo; per-sample allocation not given. Sampling happened 63 days after the first vaccine or placebo injection. Only in-frame clones appear in the TCRdb table, and some are missing; sequencing was by immunoSEQ multiplex PCR. Found here are 440,000 or so clones, less than 95% of them singletons; the top ten hold about 4.4%. V was trimmed by 2 bases and J by 5 bases, leaving 15 bases between them. The CDR3 loop spans 15 amino acids. The germline V gene encodes CDR1 MNHEY and CDR2 SVGAGI.

Sequenced material: peripheral blood, taken in a trial of Ad26.COV2.S vaccine versus placebo. The sequence derives from a person between 18 and 60 years old who received the Ad26.COV2.S COVID-19 vaccine or a placebo. V is TRBV6-5 and J is TRBJ2-5; D possibly uses TRBD1 or TRBD2 (6 bases each). DNA of the CDR3: TGTGCCAGCAGTTACGTGGGCGGGACACCCGAGACCCAGTACTTC. Its translation: CASSYVGGTPETQYF.